This T cell receptor (beta chain) was recorded in a study of regulatory T cells in long-lasting Graves disease. Construction of the TCR beta libraries employed iRepertoire HTBI primers in conjunction with Arm-PCR of CDR3 regions. TCRdb independently ran MiXCR on the multiplex PCR reads; one entry per CDR3 protein. Among about half a million distinct CDR3 sequences listed, 9.5% to 15% were seen once. This clonotype occurred many times. The time point is: newly diagnosed GD, antithyroid drugs for less than 3 months. Researchers made the TCR library from RNA that was extracted from PBMCs. The authors diagnosed Graves' disease using American Thyroid Association guidelines. This same sample was also part of a study on T cells in Graves' hyperthyroidism and ophthalmopathy. That source notes: In blood, most of the thyroid clonotypes expanded above 0.001 were also present.

This material consisted of peripheral blood mononuclear cells (PBMCs), taken at new diagnosis, from a patient treated with antithyroid drugs. The source of this sequence is a woman aged 25 to 39 with Graves disease.

Written as DNA, the CDR3 is TGTGCCAGCAGTTTATTCGGACTAGCGGGACGAGGGGGCAATGAGCAGTTCTTC. This codes for CASSLFGLAGRGGNEQFF. J is TRBJ2-1 and V is TRBV27; 12 positions match TRBD2. CDR1 and CDR2 from the germline V gene are MNHEY and SMNVEV (reference sequence). This CDR3 region has 18 residues. V trimming: 1 base; J trimming: 6 bases; junction bases outside the gene matches: 10.